This T cell receptor beta chain was found in a study of shared clonotypes between healthy human individuals. Points from the study as a whole: Naive CD4 clonotypes were shared across a few donors at 4.5% to 6%. Sampling involved blood alone; tissue repertoires likely differ.

Naive CD8 populations comprised CD45RO-negative cells positively selected for CCR7, excluding terminally differentiated effector memory CD45RA+ cells. Germline loops: CDR1 SGHTA, CDR2 FQGTGA. The junction had 4 bases not matched to a gene; V was cut back by 5 bases and J by 2 bases. This CDR3 comprises 16 residues. At the deep level, the assay was run. Authors' data handling: Filtering differed since immunoSEQ provided only junctions, with no quality scores. Here immunoSEQ multiplex PCR was the method, and the copy in TCRdb shows in-frame clones only, minus some. V, J and clone size were drawn from that table, and D and trimming were deduced from the DNA. The sample lists about 2.1 million clones, 93% occurring once. Comment on this clone: What it binds is not known.

The clonotype originates from a man younger than 35 in good health. Some clones in this sample may be carry-over from other donors' samples. What was sequenced was naive CD8+ T cells from PBMCs. The chain combines TRBV7-3 with TRBJ2-1; 12 positions match TRBD2. DNA for the CDR3: TGTGCCAGCAGCCCGGCTAGCGGGAGGGCCTACAATGAGCAGTTCTTC. This gives the protein CASSPASGRAYNEQFF.